Listed here are 29 T cell receptor beta chains from one sample, sequenced in a study of identical twins. TCRdb called the 5' RACE reads again in MiXCR, with one record for every CDR3 protein. The table includes around 670,000 distinct CDR3 sequences, around 6% detected once. Sequencing was done on a sample of naive T cells sorted from blood. These receptors were obtained from a man between 18 and 29 years old in good health.

This clonotype was recorded many times. The chain combines TRBV11-1 with TRBJ2-2, with 8 nucleotides matching TRBD2. J lost 5 bases, V lost 5 bases, and 19 bases had no gene match. Germline CDR1 is SGHAT and CDR2 is FQDESV (reference sequence). The CDR3 loop spans 19 amino acids. The CDR3 is CASSHPEGSGTLLTGELFF. DNA for the CDR3: TGTGCCAGCAGCCACCCTGAGGGTAGCGGGACCCTATTGACCGGGGAGCTGTTTTTT.

This clonotype was counted many times. The chain links TRBV7-9 to TRBJ2-3, with D tentatively TRBD2 (6 bases). The CDR3 runs to 13 residues. Trimming stripped 5 bases from V and 3 bases from J, with 9 bases between. The germline V gene encodes CDR1 SEHNR and CDR2 FQNEAQ (reference sequence). The chain's CDR3 is CASSGAGTDTQYF. The CDR3 DNA is TGTGCCAGCAGCGGGGCGGGAACAGATACGCAGTATTTT.

The chain links TRBV9 to TRBJ2-3; D ambiguous. The CDR3 loop spans 14 amino acids. CDR1 and CDR2 (germline): SGDLS, YYNGEE. Trimming pared 3 bases from V and 1 base from J, leaving 9 bases between. CDR3 amino acids: CASSAQRGTDTQYF. DNA of the CDR3: TGTGCCAGCAGCGCCCAACGGGGCACAGATACGCAGTATTTT.

In its sample, this clonotype was seen many times. V gene TRBV5-1 combines with J gene TRBJ1-2; no definite D call. CDR3 length: 13 amino acids. V lost 2 bases, J lost 4 bases, and 9 bases lay in between. Germline loops: CDR1 SGHRS, CDR2 YFSETQ. The CDR3 sequence is CASSLGSFYGYTF. CDR3 DNA: TGCGCCAGCAGCTTAGGTTCGTTCTATGGCTACACCTTC.

This clonotype was counted ten times or more. The chain recombines TRBV28 with TRBJ2-7; a weak D match, TRBD1 (6 bases). The CDR3 runs to 13 residues. CDR1 MDHEN and CDR2 SYDVKM come from the germline V gene. The ends were cut back, 3 bases at V and 4 bases at J, with 10 bases in the middle. CDR3 DNA sequence: TGTGCCAGCAGTTTCGGGACATGGTACGAGCAGTACTTC. Encoded protein: CASSFGTWYEQYF.

This clonotype was seen at least ten times. The chain carries TRBV20-1 and TRBJ2-7; unclear D gene. CDR1 and CDR2 from the germline V gene are DFQATT and SNEGSKA (reference sequence). The CDR3 spans 12 residues. V shed 3 bases and J shed 5 bases, with 11 bases lying between them. The CDR3 DNA sequence: TGCAGTGCTAGGATGAAGTGGGACGAGCAGTACTTC. Amino acids: CSARMKWDEQYF.

This clonotype was recorded at least ten times. This chain links TRBV25-1 with TRBJ2-1; D is possibly TRBD2 (6 bases). The CDR3 has 14 residues. Germline V gene data show CDR1 as MGHDK and CDR2 as SYGVNS. Trimming took off 5 bases at V and 5 bases at J, with 13 bases between the two ends. The CDR3 loop is CASSTPGLNNEQFF. DNA of the CDR3: TGTGCCAGCAGTACTCCGGGACTTAACAATGAGCAGTTCTTC.

A few counts support this clonotype. The V call is TRBV7-9, the J call TRBJ2-1; D possibly corresponds to TRBD1 (6 bases). This CDR3 comprises 16 residues. Germline V gene data show CDR1 as SEHNR and CDR2 as FQNEAQ (reference sequence). The V end lost 0 bases, the J end lost 9 bases, and 18 bases lay between the germline ends. CDR3 protein: CASSLASRDTRGEQFF. CDR3 nucleotide sequence: TGTGCCAGCAGCTTAGCATCCCGGGACACCCGGGGTGAGCAGTTCTTC.

This clonotype was found many times. V is TRBV7-9 and J is TRBJ2-1; 7 bases agree with TRBD1. This CDR3 is 14 amino acids long. Germline lookup yields CDR1 SEHNR and CDR2 FQNEAQ (reference sequence). Trimming removed 5 bases from V and 11 bases from J; junction bases left unmatched: 12. DNA for the CDR3: TGTGCCAGCAGCCTCGAGACAGGGATCGGGAAGCAGTTCTTC. This gives the protein CASSLETGIGKQFF.

The V and J genes are TRBV10-2 and TRBJ2-3; the D is unclear. Trimming shortened V by 4 bases and J by 4 bases, and 12 bases separated the two germline ends. The CDR3 consists of 14 residues. CDR1 is WSHSY and CDR2 is SAAADI in the germline V gene. CDR3 in DNA: TGCGCCAGCAGTGTTAGTGGGATCGCAGATACGCAGTATTTT. It codes for CASSVSGIADTQYF.

This chain connects TRBV7-8 to TRBJ2-7, with TRBD2 identical over 13 bases. The V segment lost 5 bases and the J segment 4 bases; nucleotides outside the gene matches: 8. Germline-derived CDR1 and CDR2 are SGHVS and FQNEAQ. The CDR3 has 16 residues. The CDR3 is CASSELTSGRPYEQYF. In DNA, the CDR3 is TGTGCCAGCAGCGAACTGACTAGCGGGAGGCCTTACGAGCAGTACTTC.

This clonotype was detected many times. The rearrangement joins TRBV6-5 to TRBJ2-1, with 11 positions matching TRBD2. Germline-derived CDR1 and CDR2 are MNHEY and SVGAGI. V shed 2 bases and J 5 bases; nucleotides not matched to a gene: 2. This CDR3 comprises 15 residues. The CDR3 DNA reads TGTGCCAGCAGTTACCGACTAGCGGGAAACAATGAGCAGTTCTTC. Its protein is CASSYRLAGNNEQFF.

This clonotype was found many times. This chain uses TRBV15 with TRBJ2-7, with D unresolved. Looked up from germline, CDR1 is LNHNV and CDR2 is YYDKDF (reference sequence). The CDR3 spans 14 residues. Trimming removed 0 bases from V and 6 bases from J, with 12 bases in between. The CDR3 DNA follows: TGTGCCACCAGCAGAGATCTGGGGATGGGCGAGCAGTACGTC. This codes for CATSRDLGMGEQYV.

This chain joins TRBV12-3 or TRBV12-4 and TRBJ1-1; D unresolved. This CDR3 is built from 14 residues. The V gene lost 10 bases and the J gene lost 5 bases, with 20 bases spanning the gap. The CDR3 bases are TGTGCCACCAGGTATCGGACCCGCGGAACTGAAGCTTTCTTT. This codes for CATRYRTRGTEAFF.

In this sample, this clonotype turned up many times. The chain has TRBV10-3 and TRBJ1-1; a possible D gene is TRBD1 (6 bases). V was clipped by 7 bases and J by 3 bases, with 12 bases between them. The CDR3 runs to 13 residues. Germline lookup yields CDR1 ENHRY and CDR2 SYGVKD. The CDR3 nucleotides read TGTGCCATCAACGGACAGCAAGACACTGAAGCTTTCTTT. Translating gives CAINGQQDTEAFF.

This clonotype occurred many times. The J gene is TRBJ1-1, the V gene TRBV7-9; D is uncertain. CDR3 length: 13 amino acids. In germline, CDR1 is SEHNR, CDR2 FQNEAQ (reference sequence). Trimming stripped 11 bases from V and 4 bases from J, with 17 bases between. The CDR3: CAALRPGGTEAFF. The CDR3 DNA reads as TGTGCCGCCCTAAGGCCGGGAGGCACTGAAGCTTTCTTT. The complete variable domain, with remaining parts taken from reference TRBV7-9 and TRBJ1-1, reads DTGVSQNPRHKITKRGQNVTFRCDPISEHNRLYWYRQTLGQGPEFLTYFQNEAQLEKSRLLSDRFSAERPKGSFSTLEIQRTEQGDSAMYLCAALRPGGTEAFFGQGTRLTVV.

The J gene is TRBJ2-1, the V gene TRBV20-1; TRBD1 is a possible D gene (6 bases). Germline lookup yields CDR1 DFQATT and CDR2 SNEGSKA (reference sequence). The CDR3 consists of 14 residues. V gave up 6 bases and J gave up 8 bases, with 20 bases separating them. The CDR3 DNA is TGCAGTGCCCCGGCCGGACAGAGATTCGATGAGCAGTTCTTC. It translates to CSAPAGQRFDEQFF.

This clonotype was seen many times. This chain joins TRBV6-2 or TRBV6-3 and TRBJ2-1; 7 positions match TRBD2. The CDR3 covers 16 residues. Unmatched junction bases numbered 6, after V lost 4 bases and J lost 0 bases. The V gene's germline CDR1 is MNHEY and CDR2 SVGEGT. The CDR3 DNA follows: TGTGCCAGCAGTTTTCTAGCGGTAAGCTCCTACAATGAGCAGTTCTTC. It encodes CASSFLAVSSYNEQFF.

The rearrangement uses TRBV15 and TRBJ2-5, with a tentative D call TRBD1 (6 bases). Between the trimmed V and J ends, which lost 8 bases and 1 base, there was a span of 11 bases. Germline CDR1 reads LNHNV; CDR2 reads YYDKDF (reference sequence). The CDR3 contains 13 residues. The CDR3 coding sequence is TGTGCCACCTCCGCGGACAGCCAAGAGACCCAGTACTTC. It codes for CATSADSQETQYF. Full variable domain (outside the CDR3, taken from reference TRBV15 and TRBJ2-5): DAMVIQNPRYQVTQFGKPVTLSCSQTLNHNVMYWYQQKSSQAPKLLFHYYDKDFNNEADTPDNFQSRRPNTSFCFLDIRSPGLGDTAMYLCATSADSQETQYFGPGTRLLVL.

This clonotype appeared a few times. The chain links TRBV13 to TRBJ2-7; D may be TRBD2 (5 bases). Per the germline V gene, CDR1 is PRHDT and CDR2 is FYEKMQ (reference sequence). The CDR3 runs 18 residues. Between the trimmed V and J ends, which lost 2 bases and 2 bases, there was a span of 22 bases. The CDR3 DNA reads as TGTGCCAGCAGCTTAAACGGTATACGGGATTTATTAGCCTACGAGCAGTACGTC. Amino acids: CASSLNGIRDLLAYEQYV.

The V and J genes are TRBV11-2 and TRBJ2-3, with TRBD2 identical over 7 bases. CDR1 and CDR2 (germline): SGHAT, FQNNGV. After removal of 5 bases from V and 0 bases from J, the junction contained 8 bases not matched to a gene. This CDR3 comprises 16 residues. CDR3 sequence (DNA): TGTGCCAGCAGCAGATCTAGCGGAAGTAGCACAGATACGCAGTATTTT. Its protein product is CASSRSSGSSTDTQYF.

The J gene is TRBJ2-5, the V gene TRBV20-1; TRBD2 matches 14 bases. This CDR3 spans 15 amino acids. Per germline, CDR1 DFQATT and CDR2 SNEGSKA (reference sequence). V shed 5 bases, J shed 5 bases, and the junction held 7 bases outside the gene matches. Written as DNA, the CDR3 is TGCAGTGCTGAGGGGACTAGCGGGAGCGGTGAGACCCAGTACTTC. Translated: CSAEGTSGSGETQYF.

The chain combines TRBV5-1 with TRBJ2-5, with D maybe TRBD1 (6 bases). CDR1 and CDR2 from the germline V gene are SGHRS and YFSETQ. V lost 0 bases and J lost 5, with 14 bases in between. The CDR3 extends over 15 amino acids. Here the CDR3 DNA reads TGCGCCAGCAGCTTGGCCAGGGGAAGGGCGGAGACCCAGTACTTC. Its protein is CASSLARGRAETQYF.

There are a few counts of this clonotype. This sequence joins TRBV7-9 and TRBJ2-3; D is unresolved. Germline V CDR1 and CDR2: SEHNR, FQNEAQ (reference sequence). The V end was cut by 5 bases, the J end by 0 bases, with 12 bases between. The CDR3 is made up of 15 amino acids. DNA for the CDR3: TGTGCCAGCAGCACCTATTTATCTAGCACAGATACGCAGTATTTT. Protein sequence: CASSTYLSSTDTQYF.

There are many counts of this clonotype. The chain employs TRBV20-1 and TRBJ2-5; 11 bases match TRBD1. V trimming: 0 bases; J trimming: 6 bases; junction bases outside the gene matches: 6. The CDR3 loop spans 15 amino acids. Germline V gene lookup returns CDR1 DFQATT and CDR2 SNEGSKA (reference sequence). The CDR3 region has the DNA TGCAGTGCTAGAGATGGACAGGGGGCCTATAAGACCCAGTACTTC. Protein sequence: CSARDGQGAYKTQYF.

This clonotype was detected only a few times. This chain joins TRBV5-1 and TRBJ2-5; 7 nucleotides match TRBD2. Germline V CDR1 and CDR2: SGHRS, YFSETQ. The CDR3 covers 15 residues. J was trimmed by 2 bases and V by 2 bases; bases with no gene match: 6. CDR3 DNA: TGCGCCAGCAGCTTAGAAGGAGCGGGGCAAGAGACCCAGTACTTC. This translates into CASSLEGAGQETQYF.

V and J are TRBV5-1 and TRBJ2-5; 7 bases line up with TRBD2. Unmatched junction bases numbered 4, after V lost 0 bases and J lost 2 bases. The V gene's germline CDR1 is SGHRS and CDR2 YFSETQ. This CDR3 is built from 15 residues. CDR3 protein: CASSLGEGQQETQYF. The CDR3 DNA follows: TGCGCCAGCAGCTTGGGGGAGGGGCAGCAAGAGACCCAGTACTTC.

The chain links TRBV7-2 to TRBJ2-3; TRBD2 might be the D (6 bases). The CDR3 length is 14 residues. Trimming took 5 bases from V and 4 from J, leaving 13 bases between them. Germline values: CDR1 SGHTA, CDR2 FQGNSA. The CDR3 here is CASSIWEAADTQYF. DNA for the CDR3: TGTGCCAGCAGCATCTGGGAGGCAGCAGATACGCAGTATTTT.

This clonotype was recorded many times. The chain combines TRBV7-9 with TRBJ2-7; D is unclear. Trimming stripped 3 bases from V and 2 bases from J, with 8 bases between. The CDR3 loop spans 13 amino acids. CDR1 is SEHNR, CDR2 FQNEAQ, per germline (reference sequence). DNA for the CDR3: TGTGCCAGCAGCTTGAGCAGCGCCTACGAGCAGTACTTC. Its protein product is CASSLSSAYEQYF.